A few counts support the clone carrying this T cell receptor beta chain. The antigen is unknown. The V end was cut by 6 bases, the J end by 2 bases, with 13 bases between. CDR1 is MNHEY and CDR2 is SMNVEV in the germline V gene (reference sequence). The CDR3 runs to 14 residues. Extracted RNA was reverse transcribed, and the resulting cDNA served as sequencing template. Some clones are missing from TCRdb's copy, which holds only in-frame ones; the method was immunoSEQ multiplex PCR. The sample has 200,000 to 250,000 clones; around two fifths are singletons. These data are taken from a study of CD8+ T cells in alopecia areata. Study summary: A regimen of oral tofacitinib, 5 to 10 mg twice daily, was given to treated patients. Study observations and caveats: Tissue-resident alphabeta T cells belonging to normal skin likewise get sequenced within scalp specimens. Greater clonality was observed in lesional scalp samples, especially alopecia totalis/universalis, versus normal scalp.

The treatment here: oral pan-JAK inhibitor, 5-10 mg twice daily. Sorting of PBMCs yielded the CD4+ and CD8+ T cells. The sequence came from a human donor with alopecia areata. The chain uses TRBV27 and TRBJ1-2, with D hard to call. The sample in question was CD4+ T cells sorted from blood, obtained between weeks 30 and 35, from a patient treated with tofacitinib. CDR3 region: CASSRRNDNYGYTF. The CDR3 region has the DNA TGTGCCAGCAGCCGACGAAACGACAACTATGGCTACACCTTC.